The next 27 T cell receptor beta chains were all read from a single sample in a study of T cell responses to AZD1222 COVID-19 vaccine. Generated by immunoSEQ multiplex PCR, the TCRdb table keeps only in-frame clones and is missing some. The sample has about 150,000 clones; roughly nine tenths are singletons. The specimen was peripheral blood, collected 28 days after the second AZD1222 dose. Source of these receptors: an adult who received the AZD1222 COVID-19 vaccine.

The chain uses TRBV2 and TRBJ2-1; no firm D call. The CDR3 contains 15 residues. V lost 8 bases to trimming and J lost 8 bases, with 22 bases between them. The germline gives CDR1 SNHLY, CDR2 FYNNEI. CDR3 in amino acids: CASPPERPTRDEQFF. As DNA, the CDR3 is TGTGCCAGCCCCCCCGAACGGCCCACCCGCGATGAGCAGTTCTTC.

The rearrangement uses TRBV5-1 and TRBJ1-2; 7 positions agree with TRBD1. Germline lookup yields CDR1 SGHRS and CDR2 YFSETQ. This CDR3 region has 14 residues. Trimming cost V 4 bases and J 4 bases; bases outside gene matches: 7. The DNA for the CDR3 is TGCGCCAGCAGCCCGCAGACAGGGACCTATGGCTACACCTTC. Amino acid sequence: CASSPQTGTYGYTF.

The V call is TRBV7-9, the J call TRBJ2-7, with 13 bases matching TRBD2. J gave up 2 bases and V 6 bases, and 4 bases lay outside the gene matches. The CDR3 is 15 amino acids. The germline V gene encodes CDR1 SEHNR and CDR2 FQNEAQ (reference sequence). Here the CDR3 reads CASSHTSGGAYEQYF. Here the CDR3 DNA reads TGTGCCAGCAGTCACACTAGCGGGGGGGCCTACGAGCAGTACTTC.

Only a few counts were recorded for this clone. The rearrangement uses TRBV12-3 or TRBV12-4 and TRBJ1-1; D remains ambiguous. The V end was cut by 5 bases, the J end by 3 bases, with 7 bases between. This CDR3 is built from 12 residues. The CDR3 region has the DNA TGTGCCAGCAGTCCAGGATACACTGAAGCTTTCTTT. Residues: CASSPGYTEAFF.

The rearrangement uses TRBV18 and TRBJ2-3; TRBD1 aligns across 9 bases. In germline, CDR1 is KGHSH, CDR2 LQKENI. V lost 1 base, J lost 1 base, and 18 bases stayed unmatched. The CDR3 has 21 residues. The CDR3 is CASSPRAGTGFGRPGTDTQYF. CDR3 nucleotide sequence: TGTGCCAGCTCACCACGGGCCGGGACAGGGTTTGGTCGGCCTGGCACAGATACGCAGTATTTT. Drawing the rest from reference TRBV18 and TRBJ2-3, the complete variable domain is NAGVMQNPRHLVRRRGQEARLRCSPMKGHSHVYWYRQLPEEGLKFMVYLQKENIIDESGMPKERFSAEFPKEGPSILRIQQVVRGDSAAYFCASSPRAGTGFGRPGTDTQYFGPGTRLTVL.

The CDR3 region has the DNA TGTGCCAGCAGCCAAGATATTTTGGGGGGACCTATCACAGATACGCAGTATTTT. Residues: CASSQDILGGPITDTQYF. V gene TRBV3-1 (or the pseudogene TRBV3-2) combines with J gene TRBJ2-3; D might be TRBD2 (6 bases). The CDR3 length is 18 residues. V lost 0 bases to trimming and J lost 2 bases, with 18 bases between them. Germline-derived CDR1 and CDR2 are LGHDT and YNNKEL (reference sequence).

The rearrangement links TRBV30 to TRBJ1-4; D is uncertain. Trimming removed 0 bases at V and 9 bases at J, with 11 bases between. The CDR3 contains 13 residues. Germline values: CDR1 GTSNPN, CDR2 SVGIG (reference sequence). The CDR3 is CAWSVNTGKKLFF. The CDR3 DNA sequence: TGTGCCTGGAGTGTTAATACGGGGAAAAAACTGTTTTTT. Full variable domain (remainder filled in from reference TRBV30 and TRBJ1-4): SQTIHQWPATLVQPVGSPLSLECTVEGTSNPNLYWYRQAAGRGLQLLFYSVGIGQISSEVPQNLSASRPQDRQFILSSKKLLLSDSGFYLCAWSVNTGKKLFFGSGTQLSVL.

The gene calls are TRBV9 and TRBJ1-6, with 9 bases that match TRBD1. The CDR3 extends over 14 amino acids. Germline CDR1 is SGDLS and CDR2 is YYNGEE. Trimming cost V 3 bases and J 5 bases; bases outside gene matches: 0. CDR3 loop: CASSGTGDNSPLHF. The DNA of the CDR3 is TGTGCCAGCAGCGGGACAGGGGATAATTCACCCCTCCACTTT.

The chain employs TRBV7-2 and TRBJ1-1, with TRBD1 matching over 7 bases. The CDR3 has 14 amino acids. From germline, CDR1 is SGHTA and CDR2 FQGNSA. The trim removed 2 bases at V and 1 base at J, leaving 1 base unmatched. Written as DNA, the CDR3 is TGTGCCAGCAGCTTATGGACAGGGAACACTGAAGCTTTCTTT. Translating gives CASSLWTGNTEAFF.

V and J are TRBV29-1 and TRBJ1-1; possible D gene TRBD1, 6 bases. V was cut by 7 bases and J by 1 base, with 13 bases left in between. The CDR3 totals 13 residues. Per the germline V gene, CDR1 is SQVTM and CDR2 is ANQGSEA. CDR3 nucleotides: TGCAGCGCCGAGGGGGGGCAGAACACTGAAGCTTTCTTT. It translates to CSAEGGQNTEAFF. The whole variable domain, remainder taken from reference TRBV29-1 and TRBJ1-1, is SAVISQKPSRDICQRGTSLTIQCQVDSQVTMMFWYRQQPGQSLTLIATANQGSEATYESGFVIDKFPISRPNLTFSTLTVSNMSPEDSSIYLCSAEGGQNTEAFFGQGTRLTVV.

The V call is TRBV2, the J call TRBJ1-2; D is perhaps TRBD1 (5 bases). CDR3 length equals 14 residues. Germline values: CDR1 SNHLY, CDR2 FYNNEI. The V end was cut by 1 base, the J end by 8 bases, with 14 bases between. The CDR3 loop reads CASSEGGFVKGYTF. The CDR3 DNA sequence: TGTGCCAGCAGTGAAGGGGGCTTTGTGAAGGGCTACACCTTC.

The table lists this clone with a count of one. The chain uses TRBV11-2 and TRBJ2-7; the match to TRBD2 covers 11 bases. The CDR3 is made up of 16 amino acids. V lost 5 bases to trimming and J lost 4 bases; unmatched junction nucleotides: 10. The germline V gene has CDR1 SGHAT and CDR2 FQNNGV. CDR3 coding DNA: TGTGCCAGCAGCCCTAGACTAGCGGGAAATCAGTACGAGCAGTACTTC. This gives the protein CASSPRLAGNQYEQYF.

The rearrangement joins TRBV3-1 (or the pseudogene TRBV3-2) to TRBJ2-5; a possible D gene is TRBD1 (5 bases). V was pared by 1 base and J by 4 bases, with 13 bases between. Germline V CDR1 and CDR2: LGHDT, YNNKEL (reference sequence). CDR3 length: 15 residues. The CDR3 reads CASSQAGYQGETQYF. The CDR3 DNA reads TGTGCCAGCAGCCAAGCCGGTTATCAGGGAGAGACCCAGTACTTC.

The chain combines TRBV7-9 with TRBJ1-4, with 7 bases that match TRBD1. Per germline, CDR1 SEHNR and CDR2 FQNEAQ (reference sequence). With V trimmed by 3 bases and J by 5 bases, 3 bases remained unmatched. The CDR3 has 14 residues. CDR3 protein: CASSFGTENEKLFF. The CDR3 nucleotides read TGTGCCAGCAGCTTCGGGACAGAGAATGAAAAACTGTTTTTT.

This chain uses TRBV7-9 with TRBJ2-5, with D maybe TRBD2 (5 bases). Germline V gene data show CDR1 as SEHNR and CDR2 as FQNEAQ (reference sequence). The V and J ends lost 3 bases and 5 bases respectively, with 7 bases between them. This CDR3 spans 12 amino acids. The CDR3 region is CASSFRGETQYF. CDR3 sequence (DNA): TGTGCCAGCAGCTTCAGAGGGGAGACCCAGTACTTC.

V is TRBV5-4 and J is TRBJ1-2; 8 bases agree with TRBD1. Losses at the gene ends were 4 bases for V and 8 bases for J; bases not matched to a gene: 16. The CDR3 spans 16 residues. Germline values: CDR1 SGHNT, CDR2 YYREEE (reference sequence). This chain's CDR3 is CASSPSDGQGNGGYTF. The CDR3, as DNA: TGTGCCAGCAGCCCAAGTGATGGACAGGGAAATGGGGGCTACACCTTC.

This clone was counted a single time. One end of the junction fails to match germline, which may point to a read error. The DNA of the CDR3 is TGTGCCAGTAGCACCGGTGCTCGGGCAGGACTAAGCACGATTTTT. The encoded protein is CASSTGARAGLSTIF. The genes are TRBV19 and TRBJ1-1; D remains ambiguous. Per germline, CDR1 LNHDA and CDR2 SQIVND (reference sequence). This CDR3 is 15 amino acids long. The complete variable domain, with remaining parts taken from reference TRBV19 and TRBJ1-1, reads DGGITQSPKYLFRKEGQNVTLSCEQNLNHDAMYWYRQDPGQGLRLIYYSQIVNDFQKGDIAEGYSVSREKKESFPLTVTSAQKNPTAFYLCASSTGARAGLSTIFGQGTRLTVV.

This clone was picked up one time. V usage is TRBV11-2 and J usage is TRBJ2-7, with a tentative D call TRBD1 (6 bases). CDR3 length equals 13 residues. Trimming cost V 7 bases and J 2 bases, with 12 bases left between them. Germline CDR1 SGHAT, CDR2 FQNNGV. The CDR3: CASIYRAPYEQYF. The CDR3 bases are TGTGCCAGCATCTACAGGGCCCCCTACGAGCAGTACTTC.

As to this clone: In the same sample, other DNA sequences code for this CDR3. The rearrangement joins TRBV19 to TRBJ2-1; the D gene is possibly TRBD1 (8 bases). The germline V and J ends were trimmed by 6 bases and 7 bases, with 13 bases remaining between them. This CDR3 comprises 13 residues. Germline CDR1 is LNHDA and CDR2 is SQIVND (reference sequence). CDR3 region: CASSHRGGNEQFF. In nucleotides, the CDR3 is TGTGCCAGTAGCCACAGGGGGGGAAATGAGCAGTTCTTC.

This chain joins TRBV30 and TRBJ2-7; D ambiguous. Germline V CDR1 and CDR2: GTSNPN, SVGIG (reference sequence). Trimming removed 0 bases at V and 8 bases at J, with 8 bases between. This CDR3 has 11 residues. This CDR3 is CAWSVKSKQYF. The CDR3 DNA reads as TGTGCCTGGAGTGTAAAAAGTAAGCAGTACTTC.

This chain links TRBV5-1 with TRBJ2-1; 10 bases fit TRBD2. There are 15 residues in the CDR3. With 4 bases clipped from V and 6 bases from J, the junction kept 7 bases outside the gene matches. Germline V gene sequence: CDR1 SGHRS, CDR2 YFSETQ. The CDR3 region has the DNA TGCGCCAGCAGCCCCGGGTTAGCGGGGGGCAATGAGCAGTTCTTC. Its protein product is CASSPGLAGGNEQFF.

A few counts support this clone. The chain is built from TRBV3-1 (or the pseudogene TRBV3-2) and TRBJ1-5; possibly TRBD1 for D (6 bases). Germline CDR1 LGHDT, CDR2 YNNKEL (reference sequence). Trimming took 2 bases from V and 2 from J, leaving 13 bases between them. The CDR3 loop spans 16 amino acids. The CDR3 here is CASSQPGVVCNQPQHF. The CDR3 DNA is TGTGCCAGCAGCCAACCAGGGGTAGTCTGCAATCAGCCCCAGCATTTT.

The chain has TRBV7-2 and TRBJ2-7; 12 bases are shared with TRBD2. The V and J ends lost 2 bases and 8 bases, in that order; junction bases with no gene match: 7. Per the germline V gene, CDR1 is SGHTA and CDR2 is FQGNSA. The CDR3 covers 15 residues. CDR3 DNA sequence: TGTGCCAGCAGCTTACCGGGACTAGCGGGTAAAAAGCAGTACTTC. As protein: CASSLPGLAGKKQYF.

The chain combines TRBV19 with TRBJ1-3; D unresolved. Germline assignment: CDR1 LNHDA and CDR2 SQIVND (reference sequence). This CDR3 contains 15 residues. V shed 3 bases and J shed 0 bases, with 9 bases lying between them. The CDR3 reads CASSITAFSGNTIYF. The CDR3, as DNA: TGTGCCAGTAGTATTACGGCATTCTCTGGAAACACCATATATTTT.

This chain links TRBV6-5 with TRBJ1-5, with D perhaps matching TRBD1 (5 bases). The CDR3 extends over 14 amino acids. Trimming removed 2 bases from V and 4 bases from J, with 9 bases in between. Germline CDR1 MNHEY, CDR2 SVGAGI. CDR3 sequence (DNA): TGTGCCAGCAGTTACATGGGGCAGAATCAGCCCCAGCATTTT. Translated, it gives CASSYMGQNQPQHF.

This chain joins TRBV4-1 and TRBJ1-1; 7 bases map to TRBD1. This CDR3 is 15 amino acids long. CDR1 MGHRA and CDR2 YSYEKL come from the germline V gene. Trimming removed 6 bases from V and 4 bases from J; junction bases left unmatched: 11. For the CDR3, the DNA is TGCGCCAGCAGACCCTACGACAGGGCGTTCACTGAAGCTTTCTTT. This sequence encodes CASRPYDRAFTEAFF.

This clone was seen just once. The chain has TRBV9 and TRBJ2-5; 8 bases agree with TRBD2. The J segment lost 5 bases and the V segment lost 3 bases, leaving 15 bases of the junction unmatched. Germline values: CDR1 SGDLS, CDR2 YYNGEE. This CDR3 comprises 17 residues. The CDR3: CASSAVGSSGRGETQYF. CDR3 in DNA: TGTGCCAGCAGCGCGGTGGGGTCTAGCGGGCGGGGCGAGACCCAGTACTTC.